The present entry profiles one T cell receptor beta chain with its context. This sample was taken from a study of T cell changes during pregnancy in multiple sclerosis. The protocol was immunoSEQ multiplex PCR, while the TCRdb copy is restricted to in-frame clones and leaves out a portion. The data hold around 63,000 clones, with just over 90% observed a single time. This CDR3 contains 12 residues. Germline V gene data show CDR1 as KGHSH and CDR2 as LQKENI. V lost 3 bases to trimming and J lost 7 bases; unmatched junction nucleotides: 0. The chain has TRBV18 and TRBJ1-3; 7 bases line up with TRBD1. This clonotype originated in a female donor with multiple sclerosis, enrolled in a pregnancy study. The sample here was peripheral blood, taken after pregnancy. The CDR3 DNA reads TGTGCCAGCTCACCCAGGGGGAACACCATATATTTT. It yields the protein CASSPRGNTIYF.